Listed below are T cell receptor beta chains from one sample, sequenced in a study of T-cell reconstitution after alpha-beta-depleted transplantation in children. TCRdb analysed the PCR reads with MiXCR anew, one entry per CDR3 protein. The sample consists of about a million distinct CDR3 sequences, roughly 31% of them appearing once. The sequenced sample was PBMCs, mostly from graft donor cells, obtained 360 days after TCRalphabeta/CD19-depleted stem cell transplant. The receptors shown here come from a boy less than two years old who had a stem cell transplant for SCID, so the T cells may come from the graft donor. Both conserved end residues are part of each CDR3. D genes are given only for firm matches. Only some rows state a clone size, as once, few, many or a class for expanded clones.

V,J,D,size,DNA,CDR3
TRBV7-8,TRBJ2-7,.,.,TGTGCCAGCAGCTCCCGGGTAGCGGCTCCCGACGAGCAGTACTTC,CASSSRVAAPDEQYF
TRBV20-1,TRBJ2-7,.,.,TGCAGTGCAAGAGGGAAACCGCCTCCCTACGAGCAGTACTTC,CSARGKPPPYEQYF
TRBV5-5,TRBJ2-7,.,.,TGTGCCAGCAGCTTAGGGGGGGCCAATTCCGACGAGCAGTACTTC,CASSLGGANSDEQYF
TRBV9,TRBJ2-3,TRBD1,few,TGTGCCAGCAGCGCACAGGGGTTGGGAGATACGCAGTATTTT,CASSAQGLGDTQYF
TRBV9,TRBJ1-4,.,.,TGTGCCAGCAGCGAGGGGGTGATTAATGAAAAACTGTTTTTT,CASSEGVINEKLFF
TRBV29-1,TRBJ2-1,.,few,TGCAGCGACCGGGCCGATTACAATGAGCAGTTCTTC,CSDRADYNEQFF
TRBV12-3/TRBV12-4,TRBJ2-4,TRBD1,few,TGTGCCAGCAGGAGGGGGCAATTGGACATTCAGTACTTC,CASRRGQLDIQYF
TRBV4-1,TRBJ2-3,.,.,TGCGCCAGCAGCCAAGATAGTCACGTTGGAACCGATACGCAGTATTTT,CASSQDSHVGTDTQYF
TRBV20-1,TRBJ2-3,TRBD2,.,TGCAGTGCTATAAGCGGGGTAACGCAGTATTTT,CSAISGVTQYF
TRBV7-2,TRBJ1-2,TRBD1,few,TGTGCCAGCAGCTTAACCCGGACAGGGCCGAACTATGGCTACACCTTC,CASSLTRTGPNYGYTF
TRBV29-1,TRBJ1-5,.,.,TGCAGCGTTTCCCAGGGAAGCAATCAGCCCCAGCATTTT,CSVSQGSNQPQHF
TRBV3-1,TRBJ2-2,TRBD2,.,TGTGCCAGCAGCCAACGCGGGGGGGCTCCCACCGGGGAGCTGTTTTTT,CASSQRGGAPTGELFF
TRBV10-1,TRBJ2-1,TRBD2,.,TGCGCCAGCAGTAGAGCGGGGGGTTCCACGTACAATGAGCAGTTCTTC,CASSRAGGSTYNEQFF
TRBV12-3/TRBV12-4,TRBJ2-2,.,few,TGTGCCAGCAGTTTCTCGCGAGGGAGTGGCGCCGGGGAGCTGTTTTTT,CASSFSRGSGAGELFF
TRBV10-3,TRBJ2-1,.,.,TGTGCCATCATGGGGTACAATGAGCAGTTCTTC,CAIMGYNEQFF
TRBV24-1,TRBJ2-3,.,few,TGTGCCACCAGTGGCGGCGGGGGTACTAGGGGGACGCAGTATTTT,CATSGGGGTRGTQYF
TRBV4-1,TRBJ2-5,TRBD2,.,TGCGCCAGCAGCCAAGGGAACGGGGGGGCCAGGGAGACCCAGTACTTC,CASSQGNGGARETQYF
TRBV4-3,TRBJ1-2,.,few,TGCGCCAGCAGCCACCAGACAAGAACTAACTATGGCTACACCTTC,CASSHQTRTNYGYTF
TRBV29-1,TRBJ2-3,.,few,TGCAGCGTGGCCGGACTACGTCTTGCCACAGATACGCAGTATTTT,CSVAGLRLATDTQYF
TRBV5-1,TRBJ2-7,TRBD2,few,TGCGCCAGCAGCACGGGACTAGCGAGCTCCTACGAGCAGTACTTC,CASSTGLASSYEQYF
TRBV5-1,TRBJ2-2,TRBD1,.,TGCGCCAGCAGGTCCCCCCTGAGACAGGGGTTTAACACCGGGGAGCTGTTTTTT,CASRSPLRQGFNTGELFF
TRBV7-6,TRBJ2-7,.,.,TGTGCCAGCAGCTTAAACCCTCACGAGCAGTACTTC,CASSLNPHEQYF